Listed here is a single TCR beta chain. This sample is drawn from a study of monozygotic twins with cystic fibrosis. Germline CDR1 and CDR2: SGDLS and YYNGEE. V lost 2 bases, J lost 1 base, and 9 bases lay in between. The CDR3 totals 14 residues. Method: immunoSEQ multiplex PCR; TCRdb's copy keeps in-frame clones and lacks some. The sample includes under 30,000 clones, 90% of them seen just once. The TCR sequence derives from a girl aged 2-15 years with cystic fibrosis. J is TRBJ1-1 and V is TRBV9; no clear D. What was sequenced was blood. CDR3 in DNA: TGTGCCAGCAGCGTGGAGGGAAAGAACACTGAAGCTTTCTTT. This gives the protein CASSVEGKNTEAFF.